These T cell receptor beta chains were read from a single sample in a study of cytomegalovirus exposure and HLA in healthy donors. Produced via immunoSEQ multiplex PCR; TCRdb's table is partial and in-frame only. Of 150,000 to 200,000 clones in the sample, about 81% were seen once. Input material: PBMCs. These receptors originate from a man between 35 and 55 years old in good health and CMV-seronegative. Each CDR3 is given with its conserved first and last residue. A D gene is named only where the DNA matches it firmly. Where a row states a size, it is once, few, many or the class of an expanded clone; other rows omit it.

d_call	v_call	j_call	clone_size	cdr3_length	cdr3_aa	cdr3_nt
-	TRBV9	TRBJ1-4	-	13	CASSLGLNEKLFF	TGTGCCAGCAGCCTAGGACTGAATGAAAAACTGTTTTTT
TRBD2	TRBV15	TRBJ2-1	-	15	CATSTPSGGYNEQFF	TGTGCCACCAGCACCCCTAGCGGGGGATACAATGAGCAGTTCTTC
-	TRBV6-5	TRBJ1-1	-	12	CASSSRAFEAFF	TGTGCCAGCAGCAGCAGGGCGTTTGAAGCTTTCTTT
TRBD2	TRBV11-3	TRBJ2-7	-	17	CASSLDISGGIRYEQYF	TGTGCCAGCAGCTTAGATATTAGCGGGGGGATAAGATACGAGCAGTACTTC
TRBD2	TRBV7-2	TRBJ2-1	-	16	CASSLMAGGYYNEQFF	TGTGCCAGCAGCTTAATGGCGGGGGGCTACTACAATGAGCAGTTCTTC
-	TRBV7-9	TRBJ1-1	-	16	CASSLPQGRLNTEAFF	TGTGCCAGCAGCCTCCCACAGGGTCGGTTGAACACTGAAGCTTTCTTT
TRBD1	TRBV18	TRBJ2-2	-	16	CASSPPATGKTGELFF	TGTGCCAGCTCACCACCGGCGACAGGGAAAACCGGGGAGCTGTTTTTT
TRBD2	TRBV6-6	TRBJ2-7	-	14	CASVAGGGSYEQYF	TGTGCCAGTGTAGCGGGAGGAGGCTCCTACGAGCAGTACTTC
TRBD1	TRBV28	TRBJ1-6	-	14	CASSLGQGLAPLHF	TGTGCCAGCAGTTTAGGACAGGGTTTGGCACCCCTCCACTTT
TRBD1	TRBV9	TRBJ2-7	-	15	CASSPAGTGAYEQYF	TGTGCCAGCAGCCCAGCCGGGACAGGAGCCTACGAGCAGTACTTC
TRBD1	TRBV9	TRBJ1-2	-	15	CASSVSGQANYGYTF	TGTGCCAGCAGCGTCTCGGGACAGGCTAACTATGGCTACACCTTC
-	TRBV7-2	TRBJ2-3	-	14	CASSLGPPGDTQYF	TGTGCCAGCAGCTTAGGGCCCCCCGGGGATACGCAGTATTTT
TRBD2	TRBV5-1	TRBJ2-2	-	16	CASSLGTSGIGGELFF	TGCGCCAGCAGTTTGGGGACTAGCGGGATCGGTGGGGAGCTGTTTTTT
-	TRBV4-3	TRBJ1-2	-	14	CASSQGPGGYGYTF	TGCGCCAGCAGCCAAGGCCCCGGAGGCTATGGCTACACCTTC
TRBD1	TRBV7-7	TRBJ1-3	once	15	CASSLAGGVADTIYF	TGTGCTAGCAGCTTAGCAGGGGGGGTAGCGGACACCATATATTTT
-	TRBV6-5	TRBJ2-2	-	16	CASSYSWRDRTGELFF	TGTGCCAGCAGTTACTCTTGGCGGGATCGCACCGGGGAGCTGTTTTTT
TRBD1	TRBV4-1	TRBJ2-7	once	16	CASSQFPGQARGEQYF	TGCGCCAGCAGCCAGTTTCCGGGACAGGCAAGGGGCGAGCAGTACTTC
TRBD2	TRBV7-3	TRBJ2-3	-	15	CASSLSSGSTDTQYF	TGTGCCAGCAGCTTATCTAGCGGGAGCACAGATACGCAGTATTTT
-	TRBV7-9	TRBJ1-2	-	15	CASSPGPSTAGGYTF	TGTGCCAGCAGCCCTGGGCCCTCGACCGCGGGGGGCTACACCTTC
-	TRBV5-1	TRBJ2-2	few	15	CATAGEITNTGELFF	TGCGCCACAGCAGGGGAGATAACGAACACCGGGGAGCTGTTTTTT
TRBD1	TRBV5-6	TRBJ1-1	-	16	CASSPPPGGVHTEAFF	TGTGCCAGCAGCCCACCGCCAGGGGGAGTGCACACTGAAGCTTTCTTT
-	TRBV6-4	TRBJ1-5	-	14	CASSDSYVSQPQHF	TGTGCCAGCAGTGACTCGTACGTTAGCCAGCCCCAGCATTTT
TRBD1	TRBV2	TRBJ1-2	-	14	CASRKGDRGNGYTF	TGTGCCAGCAGAAAGGGGGACAGGGGCAATGGCTACACCTTC
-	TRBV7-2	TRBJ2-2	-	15	CASSLVRGSTGELFF	TGTGCCAGCAGCTTAGTCCGGGGGTCCACCGGGGAGCTGTTTTTT
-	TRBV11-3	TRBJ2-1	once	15	CASTLTGSPYNEQFF	TGTGCCAGCACCCTTACAGGGTCTCCCTACAATGAGCAGTTCTTC
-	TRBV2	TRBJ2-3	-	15	CASRGSTRTPDTQYF	TGTGCCAGCAGGGGGTCGACTAGAACCCCAGATACGCAGTATTTT
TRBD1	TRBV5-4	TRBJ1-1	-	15	CASSPGTAGNTEAFF	TGTGCCAGCAGCCCGGGGACAGCCGGTAACACTGAAGCTTTCTTT
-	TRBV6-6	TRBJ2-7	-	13	CASSSHTPDEQYF	TGTGCCAGCAGTTCCCACACACCCGACGAGCAGTACTTC
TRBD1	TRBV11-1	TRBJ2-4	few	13	CASSLTAGQGAYF	TGTGCCAGCAGCTTGACCGCGGGACAGGGGGCGTACTTC
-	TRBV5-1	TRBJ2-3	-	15	CASSFRDSRTDTQYF	TGCGCCAGCAGCTTCCGGGACTCACGCACAGATACGCAGTATTTT
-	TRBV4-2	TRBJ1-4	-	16	CASSQDLWRNIEKLFF	TGTGCCAGCAGCCAAGATCTATGGAGGAATATCGAAAAACTGTTTTTT
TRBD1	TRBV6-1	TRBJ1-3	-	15	CASSLTGSSGNTIYF	TGTGCCAGCAGCCTGACAGGGAGCTCTGGAAACACCATATATTTT
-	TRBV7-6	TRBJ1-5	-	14	CASSLVRGNQPQHF	TGTGCCAGCAGCTTAGTTCGGGGGAACCAGCCCCAGCATTTT
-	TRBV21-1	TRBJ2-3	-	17	CASSKGTSSGSPDTQYF	TGTGCCAGCAGCAAAGGCACTTCTAGCGGGAGTCCCGATACGCAGTATTTT
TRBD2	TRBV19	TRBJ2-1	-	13	CASSLGGLAWQFF	TGTGCCAGTAGTTTGGGGGGACTAGCTTGGCAGTTCTTC
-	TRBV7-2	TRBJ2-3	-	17	CASSYPRSGESTDTQYF	TGTGCCAGCAGCTACCCCCGAAGCGGAGAAAGCACAGATACGCAGTATTTT
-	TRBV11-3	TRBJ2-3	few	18	CASSHIRFGGPSTDTQYF	TGTGCCAGCAGCCACATCCGTTTTGGCGGGCCCTCTACAGATACGCAGTATTTT
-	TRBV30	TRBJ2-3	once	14	CAWSEGGTTDTQYF	TGTGCCTGGAGCGAAGGCGGGACCACAGATACGCAGTATTTT
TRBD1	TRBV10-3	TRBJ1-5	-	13	CASTGGLNQPQHF	TGTGCCTCGACAGGGGGCCTCAATCAGCCCCAGCATTTT
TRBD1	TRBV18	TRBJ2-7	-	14	CASSPGTGDYEQYF	TGTGCCAGCTCACCCGGGACAGGGGACTACGAGCAGTACTTC
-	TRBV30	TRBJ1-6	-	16	CAWSPPRRGQNSPLHF	TGTGCCTGGAGTCCTCCCCGGCGAGGACAGAATTCACCCCTCCACTTT
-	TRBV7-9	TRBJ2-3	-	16	CASSPTLIASTDTQYF	TGTGCCAGCAGCCCTACTCTGATAGCTAGCACAGATACGCAGTATTTT
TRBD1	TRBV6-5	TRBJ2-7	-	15	CASSYSGTDGYEQYF	TGTGCCAGCAGTTACTCGGGGACAGATGGCTACGAGCAGTACTTC
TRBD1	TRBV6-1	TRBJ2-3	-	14	CASSNDRGPDTQYF	TGTGCCAGCAGTAACGACAGGGGACCAGATACGCAGTATTTT
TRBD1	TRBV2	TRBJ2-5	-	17	CASSLAQGVVSQETQYF	TGTGCCAGCAGTCTCGCTCAGGGGGTTGTGAGTCAAGAGACCCAGTACTTC
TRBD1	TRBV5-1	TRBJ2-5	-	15	CASSIGQAGRETQYF	TGCGCCAGCAGCATTGGACAGGCCGGACGAGAGACCCAGTACTTC
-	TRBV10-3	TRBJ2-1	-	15	CAIKVADSSYNEQFF	TGTGCCATCAAGGTAGCGGATAGCTCCTACAATGAGCAGTTCTTC
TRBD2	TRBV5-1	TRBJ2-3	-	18	CASSLNPGLAGATDTQYF	TGCGCCAGCAGCCTAAACCCCGGACTAGCGGGAGCAACAGATACGCAGTATTTT
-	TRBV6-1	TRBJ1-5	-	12	CASSQRPQVQHF	TGTGCCAGCAGTCAGCGGCCGCAGGTCCAGCATTTT
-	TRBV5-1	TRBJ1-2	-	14	CASSPSGGDYGYTF	TGCGCCAGCAGCCCCAGTGGGGGGGACTATGGCTACACCTTC
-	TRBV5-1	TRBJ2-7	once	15	CASSLPDRFPLEQYF	TGCGCCAGCAGCTTGCCTGACAGGTTTCCCCTCGAGCAGTACTTC
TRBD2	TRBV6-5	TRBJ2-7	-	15	CASSYRGGNAYEQYF	TGTGCCAGCAGTTACCGGGGGGGTAACGCCTACGAGCAGTACTTC
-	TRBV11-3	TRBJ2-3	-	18	CASSLENLRAGRADTQYF	TGTGCCAGCAGCTTAGAAAACCTACGGGCAGGGCGCGCAGATACGCAGTATTTT
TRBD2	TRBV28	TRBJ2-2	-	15	CASSLSGRDTGELFF	TGTGCCAGCAGCCTAAGCGGGAGGGACACCGGGGAGCTGTTTTTT
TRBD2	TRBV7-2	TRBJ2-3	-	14	CASSFTGGLDTQYF	TGTGCCAGCAGCTTTACGGGAGGGTTAGATACGCAGTATTTT
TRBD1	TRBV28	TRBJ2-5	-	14	CASRPGGSGETQYF	TGTGCCAGCAGACCAGGGGGATCAGGAGAGACCCAGTACTTC
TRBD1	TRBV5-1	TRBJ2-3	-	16	CASRYRDRGYTDTQYF	TGCGCCAGCAGGTACCGGGACAGGGGTTACACAGATACGCAGTATTTT
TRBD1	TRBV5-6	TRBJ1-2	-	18	CASSTRRQGARSNYGYTF	TGTGCCAGCAGCACCAGGCGACAGGGGGCAAGATCGAACTATGGCTACACCTTC
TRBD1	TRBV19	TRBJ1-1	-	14	CASKTTGARGEAFF	TGTGCCAGTAAGACGACAGGGGCCCGGGGTGAAGCTTTCTTT